These 15 T cell receptor beta chains were sequenced from one sample in a study of brain T cells in children with intractable seizures. The protocol was immunoSEQ multiplex PCR, while the TCRdb copy is restricted to in-frame clones and leaves out a portion. This sample has some 64,000 clones, with 95% to 97% found just once. The sequenced sample was peripheral blood, obtained at surgery. These TCRs come from a boy under two years old with focal cortical dysplasia and intractable seizures.

This clone appeared a single time. The J gene is TRBJ1-5, the V gene TRBV27; a weak D match, TRBD1 (6 bases). The CDR3 covers 16 residues. Germline CDR1 is MNHEY and CDR2 is SMNVEV (reference sequence). Trimming took off 8 bases at V and 2 bases at J, with 19 bases between the two ends. The CDR3, as DNA: TGTGCCAGCGTAAAAGATGGGGGGGGCCGCAATCAGCCCCAGCATTTT. Protein product: CASVKDGGGRNQPQHF.

This chain uses TRBV7-2 with TRBJ2-5; 8 nucleotides line up with TRBD1. The CDR3 consists of 15 residues. Germline V lookup: CDR1 SGHTA, CDR2 FQGNSA. Trimming at V came to 3 bases and at J to 5 bases, leaving 8 bases not matched to a gene. CDR3 DNA: TGTGCCAGCAGCTTCCCTCAGGGGGCGTCGGAGACCCAGTACTTC. It encodes CASSFPQGASETQYF. Combining the CDR3 with reference TRBV7-2 and TRBJ2-5 gives the whole variable domain GAGVSQSPSNKVTEKGKDVELRCDPISGHTALYWYRQSLGQGLEFLIYFQGNSAPDKSGLPSDRFSAERTGGSVSTLTIQRTQQEDSAVYLCASSFPQGASETQYFGPGTRLLVL.

V is TRBV27 and J is TRBJ2-5; 8 bases match TRBD2. The germline CDR1 and CDR2 sequences are MNHEY and SMNVEV (reference sequence). J was trimmed by 0 bases and V by 3 bases; bases with no gene match: 6. The length of the CDR3 is 16 residues. CDR3 sequence reads: CASSFAGGVYQETQYF. The CDR3 DNA sequence: TGTGCCAGCAGTTTCGCGGGGGGCGTCTACCAAGAGACCCAGTACTTC.

The V gene is TRBV5-4, the J gene TRBJ2-3; weak D call: TRBD1 (6 bases). The CDR3 is made up of 16 amino acids. Trimming took 0 bases from V and 2 from J, leaving 13 bases between them. Germline CDR1 reads SGHNT; CDR2 reads YYREEE (reference sequence). The DNA of the CDR3 is TGTGCCAGCAGCTTGGGTGCAGGGGTTTACACAGATACGCAGTATTTT. Translated, it gives CASSLGAGVYTDTQYF.

This clone was seen a handful of times. The DNA for the CDR3 is TGTGCCAGCAGCGATTTATACGAGCAGTACTTC. Its protein product is CASSDLYEQYF. The rearrangement joins TRBV3-1 (or the pseudogene TRBV3-2) to TRBJ2-7; D call uncertain. The CDR3 is made up of 11 amino acids. Looked up from germline, CDR1 is LGHDT and CDR2 is YNNKEL (reference sequence). The V end was cut by 5 bases, the J end by 4 bases, with 6 bases between.

The chain has TRBV11-2 and TRBJ2-7; 8 bases map to TRBD2. Germline V gene sequence: CDR1 SGHAT, CDR2 FQNNGV. Trimming took 1 base from V and 9 from J; bases not matched to a gene: 11. The CDR3 runs 15 residues. CDR3 amino acids: CASSLVGTSWVGQYF. The CDR3 DNA follows: TGTGCCAGCAGCTTAGTTGGGACTAGTTGGGTGGGGCAGTACTTC. Complete variable domain (other parts from reference TRBV11-2 and TRBJ2-7): EAGVAQSPRYKIIEKRQSVAFWCNPISGHATLYWYQQILGQGPKLLIQFQNNGVVDDSQLPKDRFSAERLKGVDSTLKIQPAKLEDSAVYLCASSLVGTSWVGQYFGPGTRLTVT.

The V gene is TRBV7-2, the J gene TRBJ2-3; perhaps TRBD2 as D (6 bases). Between the trimmed V and J ends, which lost 4 bases and 0 bases, there was a span of 8 bases. The CDR3 totals 14 residues. The germline gives CDR1 SGHTA, CDR2 FQGNSA. The CDR3 DNA is TGTGCCAGCAGCTCCGGACTAAGCACAGATACGCAGTATTTT. Translated: CASSSGLSTDTQYF.

This clone appeared once. The chain has TRBV10-1 and TRBJ1-2, with D unresolved. CDR3 length: 16 amino acids. The V end was cut by 0 bases, the J end by 6 bases, with 17 bases between. Germline CDR1 and CDR2: WNHNN and SYGVQD (reference sequence). CDR3 sequence (DNA): TGCGCCAGCAGTGAGTCGGTGGGAATTGGGTTCGATGGCTACACCTTC. Translating gives CASSESVGIGFDGYTF.

The rearrangement links TRBV29-1 to TRBJ2-3; TRBD1 matches at 10 bases. CDR3 length: 17 residues. In germline, CDR1 is SQVTM, CDR2 ANQGSEA. Unmatched junction bases numbered 13, after V lost 4 bases and J lost 3 bases. The CDR3: CSVVPLRQGAMTDTQYF. CDR3 nucleotides: TGCAGCGTTGTTCCCCTTAGACAGGGGGCTATGACAGATACGCAGTATTTT.

This chain joins TRBV7-2 and TRBJ1-2, with D maybe TRBD1 (5 bases). Germline V gene sequence: CDR1 SGHTA, CDR2 FQGNSA. Trimming took off 3 bases at V and 7 bases at J, with 12 bases between the two ends. CDR3 length: 13 residues. DNA of the CDR3: TGTGCCAGCAGCTTGGGGCCCGGCGGTGGCTACACCTTC. This gives the protein CASSLGPGGGYTF. The whole variable domain, remainder taken from reference TRBV7-2 and TRBJ1-2, is GAGVSQSPSNKVTEKGKDVELRCDPISGHTALYWYRQSLGQGLEFLIYFQGNSAPDKSGLPSDRFSAERTGGSVSTLTIQRTQQEDSAVYLCASSLGPGGGYTFGSGTRLTVV.

As for this clone: Other DNA sequences within the sample encode an identical CDR3. V usage is TRBV2 and J usage is TRBJ1-2, with no clear D. The CDR3 runs to 15 residues. Germline V gives CDR1 SNHLY, CDR2 FYNNEI. Deletions cut 2 bases from V and 3 bases from J, with 13 bases between. CDR3 nucleotide sequence: TGTGCCAGCAGTGAAAGGAGCGGCAGCTACTATGGCTACACCTTC. Amino acids: CASSERSGSYYGYTF.

The table lists this clone with a count of one. V usage is TRBV9 and J usage is TRBJ2-2; 12 positions agree with TRBD1. The CDR3 runs to 16 residues. The germline gives CDR1 SGDLS, CDR2 YYNGEE. After removal of 4 bases from V and 7 bases from J, the junction contained 8 bases not matched to a gene. CDR3 sequence: CASSPRDRGPGGELFF. The DNA of the CDR3 is TGTGCCAGCAGCCCCCGGGACAGGGGGCCCGGCGGGGAGCTGTTTTTT.

The V gene is TRBV25-1, the J gene TRBJ2-7; no clear D. V gave up 2 bases and J gave up 0 bases, with 8 bases separating them. The CDR3 length is 14 residues. The V gene's germline CDR1 is MGHDK and CDR2 SYGVNS. This chain's CDR3 is CASSEVELSYEQYF. The CDR3 DNA reads TGTGCCAGCAGTGAAGTAGAGCTCTCCTACGAGCAGTACTTC.

The chain employs TRBV7-6 and TRBJ2-1; a possible D gene is TRBD2 (6 bases). The CDR3 runs to 16 residues. From germline, CDR1 is SGHVS and CDR2 FNYEAQ. V gave up 1 base and J gave up 0 bases, with 10 bases separating them. The CDR3 DNA follows: TGTGCCAGCAGCTTAGGGGCGGGGAGCTCCTACAATGAGCAGTTCTTC. Translation: CASSLGAGSSYNEQFF.

The chain employs TRBV6-5 and TRBJ2-3; 7 positions match TRBD1. Germline CDR1 MNHEY, CDR2 SVGAGI. V shed 2 bases, J shed 1 base, and the junction held 0 bases outside the gene matches. This CDR3 has 14 amino acids. CDR3: CASSYRGRTDTQYF. The DNA for the CDR3 is TGTGCCAGCAGTTACAGGGGGCGCACAGATACGCAGTATTTT.